These 24 T cell receptor beta chains share one sample of origin, sequenced in a study of regulatory T cells in long-lasting Graves disease. Combining iRepertoire HTBI primers with Arm-PCR of CDR3 regions, the authors built TCR beta libraries. A single record per CDR3 protein comes from TCRdb applying MiXCR to the multiplex PCR reads. Here the sample spans some 400,000 distinct CDR3 sequences, just under 15% being singletons. Described time point: newly diagnosed GD, antithyroid drugs for less than 3 months. Preparation of the TCR library used RNA extracted from PBMCs. The same data also went into a second study, on T cells in Graves' hyperthyroidism and ophthalmopathy.

The material was peripheral blood mononuclear cells (PBMCs), obtained at new diagnosis, from a patient treated with antithyroid drugs. Source of these receptors: a woman aged 30 to 39 with Graves disease.

Concerning this clonotype: A much larger clone lies one base from this, so it may be a read error. V gene TRBV28 combines with J gene TRBJ2-1; D not resolved. Germline-derived CDR1 and CDR2 are MDHEN and SYDVKM. The length of the CDR3 is 17 residues. CDR3 amino acids: CASSSGVTLSSYNERFF. As DNA, the CDR3 is TGTGCCAGCAGTTCCGGAGTAACTCTCAGCTCCTACAATGAGCGGTTCTTC.

The chain couples TRBV11-3 to TRBJ2-7; D call uncertain. V lost 6 bases to trimming and J lost 0 bases, with 6 bases between them. CDR1 is SGHNT and CDR2 is YENEEA in the germline V gene. The CDR3 is 12 amino acids. The CDR3 spells CASRHGSYEQYF. In DNA form, the CDR3 reads TGTGCCAGCAGGCACGGCTCCTACGAGCAGTACTTC.

Concerning this clonotype itself: This may be a read error: a much more frequent sequence differs by one nucleotide. The chain combines TRBV6-6 with TRBJ2-1, with D perhaps matching TRBD2 (6 bases). CDR1 MNHNY and CDR2 SVGAGI come from the germline V gene (reference sequence). The CDR3 has 16 amino acids. The CDR3 spells CASSYSMRRAYNEQLF. The CDR3, as DNA: TGTGCCAGCAGTTACTCGATGCGGAGGGCCTACAATGAGCAGCTCTTC.

This clonotype was seen many times. The chain recombines TRBV18 with TRBJ2-1, with 8 bases matching TRBD2. This CDR3 is 13 amino acids long. The V gene end was trimmed by 3 bases and the J gene end by 6 bases; junction bases not matched to a gene: 1. Germline CDR1 KGHSH, CDR2 LQKENI. The chain's CDR3 is CASSPTSANEQFF. The CDR3 bases are TGTGCCAGCTCACCGACTAGCGCCAATGAGCAGTTCTTC.

There are many counts of this clonotype. The chain has TRBV7-2 and TRBJ2-5; D is perhaps TRBD2 (6 bases). The V end lost 3 bases, the J end lost 5 bases, and 10 bases lay between the germline ends. Germline CDR1 reads SGHTA; CDR2 reads FQGNSA. The CDR3 has 13 residues. CDR3 sequence (DNA): TGTGCCAGCAGCTTCGGAGGGCGGGAGACCCAGTACTTC. It is translated as CASSFGGRETQYF.

The rearrangement uses TRBV7-8 and TRBJ2-3; 7 nucleotides match TRBD1. The CDR3 runs 16 residues. CDR1 and CDR2 (germline): SGHVS, FQNEAQ. Unmatched junction bases numbered 9, after V lost 2 bases and J lost 4 bases. CDR3 sequence reads: CASSLRQGGAADTQYF. The CDR3 DNA sequence: TGTGCCAGCAGCTTACGACAGGGTGGGGCGGCAGATACGCAGTATTTT.

This clonotype was seen many times. The chain uses TRBV6-1 and TRBJ2-3, with TRBD2 matching 14 bases. The CDR3 loop spans 18 amino acids. V dropped 5 bases and J dropped 1; count of bases not matched to a gene: 8. Germline V CDR1 and CDR2: MNHNS, SASEGT. The CDR3 spells CASSPRTSGRYGTDTQYF. The CDR3 coding sequence is TGTGCCAGCAGTCCCCGGACTAGCGGGAGGTATGGCACAGATACGCAGTATTTT.

This clonotype was picked up many times. The V gene is TRBV24-1, the J gene TRBJ2-2; a weak D match, TRBD1 (6 bases). The CDR3 is 15 residues long. Germline CDR1 and CDR2: KGHDR and SFDVKD. V was trimmed by 9 bases and J by 0 bases, leaving 13 bases between them. CDR3: CATQGSKPNTGELFF. The CDR3 nucleotides read TGTGCCACCCAGGGGTCGAAGCCGAACACCGGGGAGCTGTTTTTT.

The sample holds a few counts of this clonotype. CDR3 in amino acids: CASRESRGNTIYF. The CDR3 region has the DNA TGTGCCAGCAGGGAAAGCAGGGGAAACACCATATATTTT. The chain is built from TRBV6-1 and TRBJ1-3; D remains unclear. The V end was cut by 6 bases, the J end by 4 bases, with 10 bases between. The CDR3 is 13 amino acids. Germline CDR1 MNHNS, CDR2 SASEGT.

This clonotype was detected many times. V usage is TRBV5-1 and J usage is TRBJ2-7; no clear D. Germline CDR1 is SGHRS and CDR2 is YFSETQ. Trimming took off 3 bases at V and 1 base at J, with 8 bases between the two ends. There are 13 residues in the CDR3. CDR3 region: CASSSAGSYEQYF. The CDR3 DNA is TGCGCCAGCAGCTCCGCCGGGTCCTACGAGCAGTACTTC.

This clonotype occurred many times. CDR3 coding DNA: TGCGCCAGCAGCTTTGCTAGCGGGAGGGCCGTTTACGAGCAGTACTTC. Its translation: CASSFASGRAVYEQYF. This chain uses TRBV5-1 with TRBJ2-7, with 12 nucleotides matching TRBD2. Germline lookup yields CDR1 SGHRS and CDR2 YFSETQ. The length of the CDR3 is 16 residues. The ends lost 2 bases at V and 4 bases at J; junction bases unmatched: 7.

Ten or more counts support this clonotype. The chain is built from TRBV3-1 and TRBJ2-1; D might be TRBD1 (5 bases). CDR3 length: 11 amino acids. V gave up 3 bases and J gave up 13 bases, with 10 bases separating them. Germline CDR1 is LGHDT and CDR2 is YNNKEL (reference sequence). The CDR3 DNA reads TGTGCCAGCAGCCAGGGGCAGGGCCAGTTCTTC. It translates to CASSQGQGQFF.

This clonotype was seen repeatedly, ten times or more. DNA of the CDR3: TGTGCCAGCAGTTTATCCGGGGGAGCTGAAGCTTTCTTT. Its translation: CASSLSGGAEAFF. The chain recombines TRBV28 with TRBJ1-1; perhaps TRBD1 as D (5 bases). CDR1 is MDHEN, CDR2 SYDVKM, per germline. The CDR3 consists of 13 residues. The V gene lost 1 base and the J gene lost 6 bases, with 9 bases spanning the gap.

This clonotype was seen more than once but under ten times. The CDR3 here is CASTPGQGPLNQPQHF. In DNA, the CDR3 is TGTGCCAGCACCCCGGGACAGGGGCCACTCAATCAGCCCCAGCATTTT. The V and J genes are TRBV6-2 or TRBV6-3 and TRBJ1-5; TRBD1 matches 10 bases. The CDR3 spans 16 residues. Germline V gene lookup returns CDR1 MNHEY and CDR2 SVGEGT. V shed 7 bases, J shed 3 bases, and the junction held 9 bases outside the gene matches.

This clonotype was seen more than once but under ten times. The chain is built from TRBV19 and TRBJ1-1; the D gene is possibly TRBD1 (6 bases). The V and J ends lost 7 bases and 0 bases respectively, with 15 bases between them. This CDR3 comprises 15 residues. Germline CDR1 LNHDA, CDR2 SQIVND (reference sequence). DNA for the CDR3: TGTGCCAGTAACGGAAAAGGGGGTCTGAACACTGAAGCTTTCTTT. As protein: CASNGKGGLNTEAFF.

This clonotype was detected ten times or more. The rearrangement joins TRBV7-8 to TRBJ2-3, with 9 nucleotides matching TRBD2. The junction had 8 bases not matched to a gene; V was cut back by 3 bases and J by 4 bases. Germline assignment: CDR1 SGHVS and CDR2 FQNEAQ. This CDR3 contains 16 residues. CDR3 amino acids: CASSFASGEGPDTQYF. In DNA form, the CDR3 reads TGTGCCAGCAGCTTCGCTAGCGGGGAGGGACCAGATACGCAGTATTTT.

In its sample, this clonotype was seen many times. This sequence joins TRBV3-1 and TRBJ2-4, with D uncertain. The germline gives CDR1 LGHDT, CDR2 YNNKEL (reference sequence). Trimming removed 3 bases from V and 3 bases from J, with 15 bases in between. The length of the CDR3 is 16 residues. The CDR3: CASSQEGYGVKNIQYF. CDR3 DNA: TGTGCCAGCAGCCAGGAAGGTTATGGAGTCAAAAACATTCAGTACTTC.

The gene calls are TRBV7-9 and TRBJ2-7; 13 bases are shared with TRBD2. V was pared by 3 bases and J by 4 bases, with 15 bases of the junction left unmatched. Per germline, CDR1 SEHNR and CDR2 FQNEAQ (reference sequence). The CDR3 has 19 amino acids. CDR3 in amino acids: CASSFAPGLAGLILYEQYF. The DNA for the CDR3 is TGTGCCAGCAGCTTTGCCCCGGGACTAGCGGGACTGATCTTATACGAGCAGTACTTC. The complete variable domain, with remaining parts taken from reference TRBV7-9 and TRBJ2-7, reads DTGVSQNPRHKITKRGQNVTFRCDPISEHNRLYWYRQTLGQGPEFLTYFQNEAQLEKSRLLSDRFSAERPKGSFSTLEIQRTEQGDSAMYLCASSFAPGLAGLILYEQYFGPGTRLTVT.

This clonotype has at least ten counts. The chain uses TRBV14 and TRBJ2-1; 7 bases match TRBD2. CDR1 SGHDN and CDR2 FVKESK come from the germline V gene. The CDR3 extends over 14 amino acids. Germline trimming cut 4 bases from V and 6 bases from J; bases unmatched to any gene: 6. The CDR3 reads CASSRDYRSNEQFF. CDR3 bases: TGTGCCAGCAGCCGGGACTACCGGAGCAATGAGCAGTTCTTC. Complete variable domain (other parts from reference TRBV14 and TRBJ2-1): EAGVTQFPSHSVIEKGQTVTLRCDPISGHDNLYWYRRVMGKEIKFLLHFVKESKQDESGMPNNRFLAERTGGTYSTLKVQPAELEDSGVYFCASSRDYRSNEQFFGPGTRLTVL.

This clonotype was observed at least ten times. The chain combines TRBV2 with TRBJ2-5; 11 nucleotides agree with TRBD2. This CDR3 contains 14 residues. J lost 2 bases, V lost 10 bases, and 6 bases had no gene match. Germline V gives CDR1 SNHLY, CDR2 FYNNEI. CDR3 nucleotides: TGTGCCACCCGACTAGCGGGGTATCAAGAGACCCAGTACTTC. This encodes CATRLAGYQETQYF.

This clonotype was seen at least ten times. The rearrangement uses TRBV28 and TRBJ1-2; tentative D call: TRBD1 (6 bases). In germline, CDR1 is MDHEN, CDR2 SYDVKM. V was trimmed by 8 bases and J by 8 bases, leaving 18 bases between them. The CDR3 covers 13 residues. CDR3 nucleotide sequence: TGTGCCAGCTTAACCAAGGACAGTCGGGGCTACACCTTC. Protein product: CASLTKDSRGYTF.

The rearrangement links TRBV10-3 to TRBJ2-7, with D tentatively TRBD2 (6 bases). The CDR3 contains 14 residues. From germline, CDR1 is ENHRY and CDR2 SYGVKD. V was clipped by 8 bases and J by 0 bases, with 14 bases between them. The CDR3 DNA reads TGTGCCATCGCCGGGACTCCGAGCTCCTACGAGCAGTACTTC. It translates to CAIAGTPSSYEQYF.

This clonotype was observed many times. V is TRBV5-5 and J is TRBJ2-1, with D possibly matching TRBD2 (6 bases). Trimming cost V 0 bases and J 4 bases, with 8 bases left between them. Looked up from germline, CDR1 is SGHKS and CDR2 is YYEKEE (reference sequence). The CDR3 extends over 14 amino acids. For the CDR3, the DNA is TGTGCCAGCAGCTTGGGGCTAGCGTACAATGAGCAGTTCTTC. Amino acid sequence: CASSLGLAYNEQFF.

This rearrangement joins TRBV19 to TRBJ1-3; no clear D. V lost 7 bases and J lost 0, with 10 bases in between. Germline V CDR1 and CDR2: LNHDA, SQIVND (reference sequence). The CDR3 sequence is 14 residues long. In DNA form, the CDR3 reads TGTGCCAGTAATGGGCGAGCCTCTGGAAACACCATATATTTT. It is translated as CASNGRASGNTIYF.